The 16 T cell receptor beta chains given below trace back to one sample, sequenced in a study of blood T cell repertoires in COVID-19. Assay: immunoSEQ multiplex PCR; the TCRdb copy retains only in-frame clones and omits some. Among under 350,000 clones listed, 70% to 90% were seen once. The source material was PBMCs or T cells enriched from blood (not recorded which). The source is a woman between 40 and 55 years old with acute COVID-19.

This chain uses TRBV5-6 with TRBJ2-2; weak D call: TRBD1 (6 bases). This CDR3 is 14 amino acids long. Trimming removed 3 bases at V and 6 bases at J, with 12 bases between. Germline CDR1 reads SGHDT; CDR2 reads YYEEEE. CDR3 sequence: CASSSTGWAGELFF. Written as DNA, the CDR3 is TGTGCCAGCAGCTCGACAGGATGGGCCGGGGAGCTGTTTTTT.

This clone was picked up one time. The chain is built from TRBV5-1 and TRBJ2-7, with 8 bases matching TRBD1. Losses at the gene ends were 3 bases for V and 6 bases for J; bases not matched to a gene: 14. Looked up from germline, CDR1 is SGHRS and CDR2 is YFSETQ. This CDR3 comprises 16 residues. CDR3 sequence: CASSSWTGPTRSEQYF. The CDR3 DNA sequence: TGCGCCAGCAGCTCCTGGACAGGGCCCACTAGGAGCGAGCAGTACTTC.

This sequence joins TRBV19 and TRBJ1-1; possible D gene TRBD1, 5 bases. V lost 6 bases to trimming and J lost 5 bases, with 22 bases between them. The CDR3 runs to 16 residues. The V gene's germline CDR1 is LNHDA and CDR2 SQIVND (reference sequence). CDR3 residues: CASRRGEAVRGTEAFF. The CDR3 bases are TGTGCCAGTAGGCGGGGCGAAGCGGTGCGTGGGACTGAAGCTTTCTTT. Drawing the rest from reference TRBV19 and TRBJ1-1, the complete variable domain is DGGITQSPKYLFRKEGQNVTLSCEQNLNHDAMYWYRQDPGQGLRLIYYSQIVNDFQKGDIAEGYSVSREKKESFPLTVTSAQKNPTAFYLCASRRGEAVRGTEAFFGQGTRLTVV.

The chain is built from TRBV7-2 and TRBJ1-2; no definite D call. The germline CDR1 and CDR2 sequences are SGHTA and FQGNSA. V shed 1 base and J shed 4 bases, with 16 bases lying between them. This CDR3 is 16 amino acids long. This CDR3 reads CASSLGTQLLSYGYTF. The CDR3 nucleotides read TGTGCCAGCAGCTTAGGGACTCAACTTCTTTCCTATGGCTACACCTTC.

The J gene is TRBJ2-1, the V gene TRBV12-3 or TRBV12-4; D may be TRBD2 (6 bases). V lost 3 bases to trimming and J lost 13 bases, with 13 bases between them. The CDR3 sequence is 12 residues long. CDR3 loop: CASSFGGLPQFF. The CDR3 nucleotides read TGTGCCAGCAGTTTTGGAGGGCTCCCTCAGTTCTTC.

The V call is TRBV18, the J call TRBJ2-7; 7 bases fit TRBD1. The trim removed 5 bases at V and 2 bases at J, leaving 12 bases unmatched. There are 16 residues in the CDR3. CDR1 is KGHSH, CDR2 LQKENI, per germline. CDR3 loop: CASSEVLGTATYEQYF. The CDR3 DNA reads as TGTGCCAGCTCAGAAGTGCTAGGGACAGCCACCTACGAGCAGTACTTC.

This clone came up once. The CDR3 spells CASYKGTGSVFNQPQHF. CDR3 nucleotides: TGTGCCAGTTATAAGGGGACAGGGAGTGTTTTCAATCAGCCCCAGCATTTT. The chain carries TRBV19 and TRBJ1-5; 9 positions agree with TRBD1. Germline CDR1 and CDR2: LNHDA and SQIVND (reference sequence). The CDR3 consists of 17 residues. Losses at the gene ends were 8 bases for V and 3 bases for J; bases not matched to a gene: 14.

Only one count was recorded for this clone. The CDR3 DNA follows: TGTGCCAGCAGCCAGTCAGGGGGGACTGAAAAACTGTTTTTT. This encodes CASSQSGGTEKLFF. V and J are TRBV3-1 (or the pseudogene TRBV3-2) and TRBJ1-4; 7 bases are a match to TRBD1. The germline CDR1 and CDR2 sequences are LGHDT and YNNKEL (reference sequence). The CDR3 has 14 amino acids. The junction had 5 bases not matched to a gene; V was cut back by 3 bases and J by 7 bases.

This clone was seen a handful of times. The chain has TRBV5-4 and TRBJ2-1; 10 bases match TRBD1. V was pared by 3 bases and J by 4 bases, with 7 bases of the junction left unmatched. This CDR3 comprises 16 residues. CDR1 is SGHNT, CDR2 YYREEE, per germline (reference sequence). The CDR3 DNA reads TGTGCCAGCAGCTCGGCAGGGACAGGGGCATACAATGAGCAGTTCTTC. Encoded protein: CASSSAGTGAYNEQFF.

V and J are TRBV7-8 and TRBJ2-5; D call uncertain. V lost 0 bases and J lost 0, with 8 bases in between. This CDR3 comprises 15 residues. CDR1 and CDR2 (germline): SGHVS, FQNEAQ. CDR3 sequence: CASSLAAHNQETQYF. CDR3 nucleotides: TGTGCCAGCAGCTTAGCGGCACACAACCAAGAGACCCAGTACTTC.

The chain has TRBV20-1 and TRBJ2-2; the D is unclear. This CDR3 contains 11 residues. With 2 bases removed from V and 7 bases from J, the gap between germline ends came to 5 bases. The germline V gene has CDR1 DFQATT and CDR2 SNEGSKA (reference sequence). Here the CDR3 reads CSARSFGELFF. The CDR3 nucleotides read TGCAGTGCTAGATCCTTCGGGGAGCTGTTTTTT.

The chain is built from TRBV5-1 and TRBJ1-1; tentative D call: TRBD1 (5 bases). CDR1 SGHRS and CDR2 YFSETQ come from the germline V gene. The CDR3 consists of 15 residues. The V end was cut by 1 base, the J end by 6 bases, with 16 bases between. This chain's CDR3 is CASSLRSGFYAEAFF. The CDR3 DNA is TGCGCCAGCAGCTTGAGATCAGGGTTTTACGCTGAAGCTTTCTTT.

This sequence joins TRBV24-1 and TRBJ1-5; D unclear. Germline CDR1 reads KGHDR; CDR2 reads SFDVKD. Trimming took 4 bases from V and 6 from J, leaving 15 bases between them. The CDR3 is 15 residues long. For the CDR3, the DNA is TGTGCCACCAGTGACAACCGGGGATGGGGTCAGCCCCAGCATTTT. This gives the protein CATSDNRGWGQPQHF.

The rearrangement uses TRBV7-2 and TRBJ2-7; 13 nucleotides agree with TRBD2. CDR1 is SGHTA and CDR2 is FQGNSA in the germline V gene. Germline trimming cut 4 bases from V and 7 bases from J; bases unmatched to any gene: 7. There are 15 residues in the CDR3. CDR3 sequence: CASSSTSGRVGEQYF. The CDR3 DNA reads as TGTGCCAGCAGCTCCACTAGCGGGAGGGTTGGGGAGCAGTACTTC.

This sequence joins TRBV5-6 and TRBJ1-6, with TRBD1 matching over 7 bases. V trimming: 3 bases; J trimming: 8 bases; junction bases outside the gene matches: 11. Looked up from germline, CDR1 is SGHDT and CDR2 is YYEEEE. This CDR3 spans 16 amino acids. In DNA, the CDR3 is TGTGCCAGCAGCTGGGGCACCGGGACAGTCGATTCACCCCTCCACTTT. Translated, it gives CASSWGTGTVDSPLHF.

The chain uses TRBV7-9 and TRBJ2-1, with TRBD2 as a possible D gene (5 bases). With 5 bases removed from V and 4 bases from J, the gap between germline ends came to 24 bases. CDR1 and CDR2 from the germline V gene are SEHNR and FQNEAQ (reference sequence). CDR3 length equals 18 residues. CDR3 protein: CASSPGIDAGPTYNEQFF. The DNA for the CDR3 is TGTGCCAGCAGCCCCGGCATCGACGCGGGCCCCACTTACAATGAGCAGTTCTTC.